Sequencing of this T cell receptor (beta chain) was carried out in a study of technical replicates of blood from four donors. Germline V lookup: CDR1 LNHDA, CDR2 SQIVND (reference sequence). The junction had 5 bases not matched to a gene; V was cut back by 3 bases and J by 0 bases. The CDR3 runs 16 residues. Profiling relied on immunoSEQ multiplex PCR, and the TCRdb table lists in-frame clones only, not all of them. The sample lists approximately 73,000 clones; around 93% were seen once. The chain is built from TRBV19 and TRBJ1-2; TRBD1 matches 9 bases. Sequencing used T cells isolated from PBMCs. The origin of this receptor is a human donor in good health. CDR3 loop: CASSMGQGRANYGYTF. The CDR3 DNA reads TGTGCCAGTAGTATGGGACAGGGAAGAGCTAACTATGGCTACACCTTC.